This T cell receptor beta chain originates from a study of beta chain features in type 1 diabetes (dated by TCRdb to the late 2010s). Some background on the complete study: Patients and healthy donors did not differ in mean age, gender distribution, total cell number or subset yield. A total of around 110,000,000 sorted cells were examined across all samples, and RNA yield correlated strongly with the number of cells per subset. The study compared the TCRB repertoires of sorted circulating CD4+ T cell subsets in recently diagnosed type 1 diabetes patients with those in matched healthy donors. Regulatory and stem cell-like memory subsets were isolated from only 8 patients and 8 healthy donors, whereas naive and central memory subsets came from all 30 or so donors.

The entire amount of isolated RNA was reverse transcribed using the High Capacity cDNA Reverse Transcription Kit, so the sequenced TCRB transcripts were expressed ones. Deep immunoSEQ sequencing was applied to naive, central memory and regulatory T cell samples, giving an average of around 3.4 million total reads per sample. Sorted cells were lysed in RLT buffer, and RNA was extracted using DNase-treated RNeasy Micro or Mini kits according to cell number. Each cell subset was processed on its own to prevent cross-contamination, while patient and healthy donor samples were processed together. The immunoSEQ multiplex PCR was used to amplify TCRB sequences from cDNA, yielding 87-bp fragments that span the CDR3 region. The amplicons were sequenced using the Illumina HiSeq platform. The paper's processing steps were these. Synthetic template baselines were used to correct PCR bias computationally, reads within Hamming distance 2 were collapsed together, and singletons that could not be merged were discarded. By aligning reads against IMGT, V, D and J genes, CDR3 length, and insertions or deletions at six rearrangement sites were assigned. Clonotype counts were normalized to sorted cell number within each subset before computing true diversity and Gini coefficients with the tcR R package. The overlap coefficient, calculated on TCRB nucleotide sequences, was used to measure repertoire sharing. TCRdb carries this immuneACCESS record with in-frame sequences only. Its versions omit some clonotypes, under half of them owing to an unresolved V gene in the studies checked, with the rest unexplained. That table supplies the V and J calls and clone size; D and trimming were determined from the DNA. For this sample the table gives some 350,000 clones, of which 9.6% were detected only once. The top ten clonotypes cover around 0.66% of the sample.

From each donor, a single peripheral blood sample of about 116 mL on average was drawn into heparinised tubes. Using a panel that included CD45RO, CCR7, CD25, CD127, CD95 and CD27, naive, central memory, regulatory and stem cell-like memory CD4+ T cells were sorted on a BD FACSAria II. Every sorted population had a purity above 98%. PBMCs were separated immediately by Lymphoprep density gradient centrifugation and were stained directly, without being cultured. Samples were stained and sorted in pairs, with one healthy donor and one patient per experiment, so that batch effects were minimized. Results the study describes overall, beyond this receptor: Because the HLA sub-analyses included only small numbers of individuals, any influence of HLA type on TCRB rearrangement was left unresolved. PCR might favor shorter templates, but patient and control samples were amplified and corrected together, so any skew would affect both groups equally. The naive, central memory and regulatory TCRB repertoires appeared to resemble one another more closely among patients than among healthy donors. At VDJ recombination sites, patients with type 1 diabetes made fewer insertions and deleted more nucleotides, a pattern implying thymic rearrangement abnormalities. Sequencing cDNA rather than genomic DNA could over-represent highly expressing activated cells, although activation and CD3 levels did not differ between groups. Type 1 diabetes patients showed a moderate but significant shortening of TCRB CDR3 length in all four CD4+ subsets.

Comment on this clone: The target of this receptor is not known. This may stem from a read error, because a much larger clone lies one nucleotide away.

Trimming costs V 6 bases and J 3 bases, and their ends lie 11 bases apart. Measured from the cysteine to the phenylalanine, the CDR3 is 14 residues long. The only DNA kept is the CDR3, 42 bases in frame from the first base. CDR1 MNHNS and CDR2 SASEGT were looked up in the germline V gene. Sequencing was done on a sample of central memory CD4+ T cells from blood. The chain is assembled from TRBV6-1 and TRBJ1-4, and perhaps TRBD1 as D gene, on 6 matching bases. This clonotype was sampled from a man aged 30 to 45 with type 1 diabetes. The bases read TGTGCCAGCAGCCTACAGGGTGCTAATGAAAAACTGTTTTTT. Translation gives CASSLQGANEKLFF.